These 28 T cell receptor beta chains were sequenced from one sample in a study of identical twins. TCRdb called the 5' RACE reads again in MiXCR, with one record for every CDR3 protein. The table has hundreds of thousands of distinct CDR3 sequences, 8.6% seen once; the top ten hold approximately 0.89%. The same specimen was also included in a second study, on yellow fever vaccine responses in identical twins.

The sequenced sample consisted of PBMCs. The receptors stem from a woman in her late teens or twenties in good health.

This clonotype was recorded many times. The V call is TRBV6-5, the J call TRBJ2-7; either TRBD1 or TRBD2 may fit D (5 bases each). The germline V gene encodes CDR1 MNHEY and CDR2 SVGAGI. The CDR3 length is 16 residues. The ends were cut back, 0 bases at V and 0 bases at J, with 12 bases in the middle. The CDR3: CASSYSGTVNSYEQYF. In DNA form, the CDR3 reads TGTGCCAGCAGTTACTCGGGGACCGTGAACTCCTACGAGCAGTACTTC.

The CDR3 nucleotides are TGTGCCAGCAGCTCTAAACCAGGGCTCCGCGAGCAGTACTTC. It is translated as CASSSKPGLREQYF. This rearrangement joins TRBV7-2 to TRBJ2-7, with a tentative D call TRBD1 (5 bases). The ends were cut back, 4 bases at V and 6 bases at J, with 16 bases in the middle. The CDR3 has 14 amino acids. CDR1 and CDR2 (germline): SGHTA, FQGNSA.

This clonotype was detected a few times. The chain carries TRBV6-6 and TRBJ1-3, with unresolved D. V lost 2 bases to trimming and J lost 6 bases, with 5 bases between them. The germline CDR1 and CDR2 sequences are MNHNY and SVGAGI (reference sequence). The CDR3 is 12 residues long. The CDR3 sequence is CASSYELNTIYF. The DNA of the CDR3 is TGTGCCAGCAGTTACGAATTAAACACCATATATTTT.

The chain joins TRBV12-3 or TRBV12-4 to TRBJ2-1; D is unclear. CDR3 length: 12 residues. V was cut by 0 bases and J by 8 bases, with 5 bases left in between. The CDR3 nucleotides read TGTGCCAGCAGTTTAGCCGAGGATGAGCAGTTCTTC. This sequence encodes CASSLAEDEQFF.

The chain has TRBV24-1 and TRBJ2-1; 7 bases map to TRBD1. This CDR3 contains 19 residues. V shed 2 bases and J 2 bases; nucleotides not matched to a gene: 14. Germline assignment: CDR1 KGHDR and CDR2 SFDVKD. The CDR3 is CATSDSYNLQGLPYNEQFF. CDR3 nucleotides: TGTGCCACCAGTGATTCGTATAATCTACAGGGGCTACCCTACAATGAGCAGTTCTTC.

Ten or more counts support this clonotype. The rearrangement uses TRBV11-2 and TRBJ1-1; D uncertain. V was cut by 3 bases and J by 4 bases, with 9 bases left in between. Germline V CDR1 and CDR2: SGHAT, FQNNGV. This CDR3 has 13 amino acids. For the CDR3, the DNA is TGTGCCAGCAGCTTTGGCTGGGGCACTGAAGCTTTCTTT. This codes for CASSFGWGTEAFF.

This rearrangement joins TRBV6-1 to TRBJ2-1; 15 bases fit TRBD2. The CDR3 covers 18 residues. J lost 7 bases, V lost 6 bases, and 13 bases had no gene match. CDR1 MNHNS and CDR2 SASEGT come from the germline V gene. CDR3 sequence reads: CASSSYGPGTSGRNEQFF. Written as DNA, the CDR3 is TGTGCCAGCAGCTCCTATGGCCCCGGGACTAGCGGGAGGAATGAGCAGTTCTTC.

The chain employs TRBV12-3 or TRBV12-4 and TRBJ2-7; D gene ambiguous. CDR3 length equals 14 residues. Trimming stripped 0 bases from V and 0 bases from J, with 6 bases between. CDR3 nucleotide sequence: TGTGCCAGCAGTTTAGCCCTGTACTCCTACGAGCAGTACTTC. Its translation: CASSLALYSYEQYF.

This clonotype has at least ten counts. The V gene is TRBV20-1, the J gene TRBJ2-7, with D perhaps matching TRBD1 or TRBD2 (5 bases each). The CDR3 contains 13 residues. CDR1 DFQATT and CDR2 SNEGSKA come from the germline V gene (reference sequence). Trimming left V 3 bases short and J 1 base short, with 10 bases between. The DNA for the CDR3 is TGCAGTGCTAGGGGGCGGGTTTCCTACGAGCAGTACTTC. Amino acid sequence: CSARGRVSYEQYF.

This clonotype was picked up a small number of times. CDR3 sequence (DNA): TGTGCCAGCAGTTTAGCGGGACCCCGAAACAATGAGCAGTTCTTC. It yields the protein CASSLAGPRNNEQFF. The V call is TRBV28, the J call TRBJ2-1, with D possibly matching TRBD2 (6 bases). Between the trimmed V and J ends, which lost 2 bases and 5 bases, there was a span of 13 bases. CDR1 is MDHEN, CDR2 SYDVKM, per germline. CDR3 length equals 15 residues.

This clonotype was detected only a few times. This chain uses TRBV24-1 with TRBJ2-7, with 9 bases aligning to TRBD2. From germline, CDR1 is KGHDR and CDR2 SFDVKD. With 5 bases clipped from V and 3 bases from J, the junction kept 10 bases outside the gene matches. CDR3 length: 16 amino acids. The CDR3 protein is CATSGSSGRSLYEQYF. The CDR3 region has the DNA TGTGCCACCAGTGGTTCAAGCGGGAGGTCCCTCTACGAGCAGTACTTC.

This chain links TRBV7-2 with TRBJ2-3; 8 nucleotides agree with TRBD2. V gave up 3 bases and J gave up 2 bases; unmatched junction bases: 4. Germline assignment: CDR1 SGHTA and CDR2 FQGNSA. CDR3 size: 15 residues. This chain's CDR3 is CASSFQLADTDTQYF. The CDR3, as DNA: TGTGCCAGCAGCTTTCAACTAGCGGACACAGATACGCAGTATTTT. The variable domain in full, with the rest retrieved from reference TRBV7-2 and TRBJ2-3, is GAGVSQSPSNKVTEKGKDVELRCDPISGHTALYWYRQSLGQGLEFLIYFQGNSAPDKSGLPSDRFSAERTGGSVSTLTIQRTQQEDSAVYLCASSFQLADTDTQYFGPGTRLTVL.

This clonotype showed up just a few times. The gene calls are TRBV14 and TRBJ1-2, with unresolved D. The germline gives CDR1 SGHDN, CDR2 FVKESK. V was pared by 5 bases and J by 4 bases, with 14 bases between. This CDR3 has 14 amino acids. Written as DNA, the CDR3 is TGTGCCAGCAGCACCGGCAGTTGGGTCTATGGCTACACCTTC. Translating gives CASSTGSWVYGYTF.

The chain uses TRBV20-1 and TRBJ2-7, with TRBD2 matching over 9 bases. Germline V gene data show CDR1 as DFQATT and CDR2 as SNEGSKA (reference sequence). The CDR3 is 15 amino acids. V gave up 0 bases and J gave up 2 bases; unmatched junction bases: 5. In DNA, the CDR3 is TGCAGTGCTAGAGATCTAGCGGGGTTACCCTACGAGCAGTACTTC. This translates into CSARDLAGLPYEQYF.

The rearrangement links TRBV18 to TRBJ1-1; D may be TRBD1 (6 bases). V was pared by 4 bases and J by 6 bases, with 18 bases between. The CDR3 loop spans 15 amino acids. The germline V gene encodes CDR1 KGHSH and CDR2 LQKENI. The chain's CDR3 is CASSQNRGALAEAFF. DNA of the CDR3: TGTGCCAGCTCACAAAATCGGGGGGCTTTAGCTGAAGCTTTCTTT.

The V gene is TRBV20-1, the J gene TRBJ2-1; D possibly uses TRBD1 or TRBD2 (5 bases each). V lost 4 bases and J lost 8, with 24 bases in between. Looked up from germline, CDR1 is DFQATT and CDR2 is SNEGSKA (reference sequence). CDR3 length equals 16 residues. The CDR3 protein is CSATQVGDGPEDEQFF. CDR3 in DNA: TGCAGTGCTACTCAGGTGGGGGACGGTCCTGAGGATGAGCAGTTCTTC.

The DNA for the CDR3 is TGTGCCAGCAGCTTAGTAGCGGGAGGGGAGACCGGGGAGCTGTTTTTT. Encoded protein: CASSLVAGGETGELFF. This sequence joins TRBV7-6 and TRBJ2-2; TRBD2 agrees at 11 bases. The CDR3 extends over 16 amino acids. J was trimmed by 5 bases and V by 1 base; bases with no gene match: 3. The germline CDR1 and CDR2 sequences are SGHVS and FNYEAQ. The full variable domain, rest sourced from reference TRBV7-6 and TRBJ2-2, is GAGVSQSPRYKVTKRGQDVALRCDPISGHVSLYWYRQALGQGPEFLTYFNYEAQQDKSGLPNDRFSAERPEGSISTLTIQRTEQRDSAMYRCASSLVAGGETGELFFGEGSRLTVL.

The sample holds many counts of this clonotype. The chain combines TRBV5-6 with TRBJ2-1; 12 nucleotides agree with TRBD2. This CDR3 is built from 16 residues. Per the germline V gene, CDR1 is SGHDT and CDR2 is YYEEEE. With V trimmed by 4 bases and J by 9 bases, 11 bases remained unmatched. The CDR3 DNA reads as TGTGCCAGCAGCCGAACTTCCAGACTAGCGGGAGTTGAGCAGTTCTTC. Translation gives CASSRTSRLAGVEQFF.

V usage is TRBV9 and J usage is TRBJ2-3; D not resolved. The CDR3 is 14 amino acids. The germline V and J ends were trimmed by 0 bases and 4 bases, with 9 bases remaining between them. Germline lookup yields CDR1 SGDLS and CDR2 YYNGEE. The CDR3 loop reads CASSVELIPDTQYF. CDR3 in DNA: TGTGCCAGCAGCGTAGAGCTCATCCCAGATACGCAGTATTTT.

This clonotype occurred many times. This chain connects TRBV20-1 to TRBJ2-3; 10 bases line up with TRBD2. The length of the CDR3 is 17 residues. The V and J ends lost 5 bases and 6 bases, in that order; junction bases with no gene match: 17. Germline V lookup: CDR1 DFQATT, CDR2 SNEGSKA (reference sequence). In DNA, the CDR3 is TGCAGTGCTTGGACCCGCGAGATTAGCGGGGGGTACGATACGCAGTATTTT. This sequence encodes CSAWTREISGGYDTQYF.

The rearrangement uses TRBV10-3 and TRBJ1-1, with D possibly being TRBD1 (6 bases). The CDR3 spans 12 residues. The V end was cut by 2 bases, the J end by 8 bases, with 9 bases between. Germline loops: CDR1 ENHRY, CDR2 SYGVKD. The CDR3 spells CAISEVGTEAFF. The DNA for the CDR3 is TGTGCCATCAGTGAGGTCGGGACAGAAGCTTTCTTT.

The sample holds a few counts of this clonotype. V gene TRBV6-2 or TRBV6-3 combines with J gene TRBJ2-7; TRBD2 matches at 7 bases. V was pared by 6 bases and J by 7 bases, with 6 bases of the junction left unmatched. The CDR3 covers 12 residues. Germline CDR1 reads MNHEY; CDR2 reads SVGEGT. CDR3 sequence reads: CASSPLANEQYF. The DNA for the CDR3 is TGTGCCAGCAGCCCACTAGCGAATGAGCAGTACTTC.

CDR3 sequence: CASSQAGPTYEQYF. CDR3 nucleotide sequence: TGCGCCAGCAGCCAAGCCGGTCCAACCTACGAGCAGTACTTC. The rearrangement links TRBV4-3 to TRBJ2-7; unclear D gene. Germline V gene sequence: CDR1 LGHNA, CDR2 YSLEER. Trimming removed 1 base at V and 2 bases at J, with 9 bases between. The CDR3 has 14 residues.

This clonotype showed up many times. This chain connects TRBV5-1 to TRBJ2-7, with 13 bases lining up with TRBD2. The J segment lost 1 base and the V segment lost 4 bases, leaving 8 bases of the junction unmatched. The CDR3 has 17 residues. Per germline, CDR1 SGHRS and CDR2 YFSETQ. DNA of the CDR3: TGCGCCAGCAGCCGACTAGCGGGAGGTGTCCCTTCCTACGAGCAGTACTTC. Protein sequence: CASSRLAGGVPSYEQYF. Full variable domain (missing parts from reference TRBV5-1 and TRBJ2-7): KAGVTQTPRYLIKTRGQQVTLSCSPISGHRSVSWYQQTPGQGLQFLFEYFSETQRNKGNFPGRFSGRQFSNSRSEMNVSTLELGDSALYLCASSRLAGGVPSYEQYFGPGTRLTVT.

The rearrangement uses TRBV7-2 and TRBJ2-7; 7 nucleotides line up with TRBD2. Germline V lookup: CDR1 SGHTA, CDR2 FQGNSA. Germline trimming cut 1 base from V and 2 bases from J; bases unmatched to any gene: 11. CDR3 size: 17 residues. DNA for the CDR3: TGTGCCAGCAGCTTAGGGGGCGGGAGTTCCCCTCCCTACGAGCAGTACTTC. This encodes CASSLGGGSSPPYEQYF.

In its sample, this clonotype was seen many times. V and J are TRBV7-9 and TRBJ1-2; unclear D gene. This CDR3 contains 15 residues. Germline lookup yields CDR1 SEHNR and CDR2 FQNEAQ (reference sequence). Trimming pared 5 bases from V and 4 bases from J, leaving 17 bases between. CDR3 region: CASSDQTSLLYGYTF. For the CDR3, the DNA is TGTGCCAGCAGCGACCAGACATCACTGCTCTATGGCTACACCTTC.

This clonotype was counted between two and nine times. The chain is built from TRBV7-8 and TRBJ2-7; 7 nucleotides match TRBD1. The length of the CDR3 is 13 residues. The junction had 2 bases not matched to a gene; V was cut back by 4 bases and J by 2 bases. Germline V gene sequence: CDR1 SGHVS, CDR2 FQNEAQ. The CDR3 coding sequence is TGTGCCAGCAGCTGGGGACAGCCCTACGAGCAGTACTTC. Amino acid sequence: CASSWGQPYEQYF.

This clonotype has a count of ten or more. The CDR3 coding sequence is TGTGCCAGCAGCCAAGGGCCGAGCGGGGGAAACTACAATGAGCAGTTCTTC. As protein: CASSQGPSGGNYNEQFF. The V gene is TRBV3-1, the J gene TRBJ2-1; 8 positions agree with TRBD2. V trimming: 1 base; J trimming: 3 bases; junction bases outside the gene matches: 8. Germline V gene lookup returns CDR1 LGHDT and CDR2 YNNKEL (reference sequence). The CDR3 is made up of 17 amino acids.